The 28 T cell receptor beta chains below all came from one sample that was sequenced in a study of T-cell reconstitution after alpha-beta-depleted transplantation in children. For TCRbeta, the library was prepared with unique molecular identifiers. TCRdb recomputed calls from the PCR reads with MiXCR, one row per CDR3 protein. Of about 17,000 distinct CDR3 sequences listed, 9.5% to 15% were seen once; the top ten hold 70% to 80%. Sequences were derived from PBMCs, mostly from graft donor cells, sampled 180 days after TCRalphabeta/CD19-depleted stem cell transplant. The receptors here all came from a boy less than two years old who had a stem cell transplant for Wiskott-Aldrich syndrome, so the T cells may come from the graft donor.

This clonotype was detected only a few times. This chain uses TRBV7-9 with TRBJ2-3; D is possibly TRBD1 (6 bases). Trimming removed 8 bases at V and 0 bases at J, with 9 bases between. Germline V gene lookup returns CDR1 SEHNR and CDR2 FQNEAQ (reference sequence). CDR3 size: 13 residues. The CDR3 DNA reads TGTGCCAGCCAGGGGCAAAGCACAGATACGCAGTATTTT. The encoded protein is CASQGQSTDTQYF.

For this clonotype: A much larger clone differs from this one at a single base, so this may be a read error. This chain connects TRBV3-1 to TRBJ2-3; D remains unclear. The germline gives CDR1 LGHDT, CDR2 YNNKEL (reference sequence). V was clipped by 1 base and J by 4 bases, with 9 bases between them. CDR3 length: 14 residues. DNA of the CDR3: TGTGCCAGCAGCCAAGGATCTGGTGCAGATACGCAGTATTTT. Protein sequence: CASSQGSGADTQYF.

This clonotype has more than one count but fewer than ten. This sequence joins TRBV20-1 and TRBJ2-2; D not certain. V was clipped by 0 bases and J by 0 bases, with 2 bases between them. Per germline, CDR1 DFQATT and CDR2 SNEGSKA (reference sequence). The length of the CDR3 is 13 residues. DNA for the CDR3: TGCAGTGCTAGAGACTCGAACACCGGGGAGCTGTTTTTT. Amino acids: CSARDSNTGELFF.

The V gene is TRBV9, the J gene TRBJ2-1, with D hard to call. From germline, CDR1 is SGDLS and CDR2 YYNGEE. The V end was cut by 2 bases, the J end by 2 bases, with 8 bases between. CDR3 length: 14 residues. This CDR3 reads CASSVLPTYNEQFF. The CDR3 nucleotides read TGTGCCAGCAGCGTGCTACCTACCTACAATGAGCAGTTCTTC.

This clonotype came up many times. The chain links TRBV11-3 to TRBJ1-3; D perhaps matches TRBD1 (5 bases). The CDR3 has 16 residues. V dropped 3 bases and J dropped 4 bases, with 16 bases sitting between them. The germline V gene has CDR1 SGHNT and CDR2 YENEEA. The CDR3 DNA sequence: TGTGCCAGCAGCTTCCGAGGGGCCTATTCGGGAAACACCATATATTTT. It encodes CASSFRGAYSGNTIYF.

This clonotype was picked up many times. The chain has TRBV5-1 and TRBJ1-1; 7 positions agree with TRBD1. The germline V gene encodes CDR1 SGHRS and CDR2 YFSETQ. J gave up 3 bases and V 4 bases, and 3 bases lay outside the gene matches. The CDR3 has 13 amino acids. The CDR3 region is CASSRQGDTEAFF. CDR3 coding DNA: TGCGCCAGCAGCAGACAGGGCGACACTGAAGCTTTCTTT.

This clonotype was seen a few times. This rearrangement joins TRBV19 to TRBJ1-2; 9 bases match TRBD1. V was pared by 5 bases and J by 4 bases, with 2 bases of the junction left unmatched. Per germline, CDR1 LNHDA and CDR2 SQIVND (reference sequence). The CDR3 consists of 13 residues. The CDR3 nucleotides read TGTGCCAGTAGTCAGGGACAGGGCTATGGCTACACCTTC. Amino acid sequence: CASSQGQGYGYTF.

This clonotype was observed a handful of times. The chain is built from TRBV7-6 and TRBJ2-7; TRBD2 matches 11 bases. This CDR3 is 18 amino acids long. Per germline, CDR1 SGHVS and CDR2 FNYEAQ. J was trimmed by 0 bases and V by 0 bases; bases with no gene match: 7. The CDR3 sequence is CASSLAVAGGPSSYEQYF. The CDR3 DNA reads as TGTGCCAGCAGCTTAGCGGTAGCGGGAGGGCCGAGCTCCTACGAGCAGTACTTC.

This clonotype was seen at least ten times. The chain links TRBV5-1 to TRBJ2-6; 8 nucleotides align to TRBD1. This CDR3 contains 17 residues. Germline V gene data show CDR1 as SGHRS and CDR2 as YFSETQ. Trimming removed 5 bases from V and 0 bases from J; junction bases left unmatched: 7. The CDR3 reads CASRPGQEISGANVLTF. CDR3 nucleotide sequence: TGCGCCAGCAGGCCGGGACAGGAGATCTCTGGGGCCAACGTCCTGACTTTC.

The chain employs TRBV6-1 and TRBJ2-7; tentative D call: TRBD2 (5 bases). The CDR3 extends over 14 amino acids. V lost 6 bases, J lost 7 bases, and 19 bases lay in between. Germline CDR1 MNHNS, CDR2 SASEGT. The chain's CDR3 is CASRLLGIGGEQYF. CDR3 DNA: TGTGCCAGCAGACTACTGGGGATCGGAGGAGAGCAGTACTTC.

This clonotype was detected only a few times. DNA for the CDR3: TGCGCCAGCAGCTTGGAATCTCTCCAAGAGACCCAGTACTTC. Encoded protein: CASSLESLQETQYF. V and J are TRBV5-1 and TRBJ2-5; D unresolved. Germline values: CDR1 SGHRS, CDR2 YFSETQ. The CDR3 length is 14 residues. The V end lost 0 bases, the J end lost 1 base, and 7 bases lay between the germline ends.

This clonotype has ten or more counts. The V gene is TRBV28, the J gene TRBJ1-2, with D possibly TRBD1 on 6 matching bases. Germline loops: CDR1 MDHEN, CDR2 SYDVKM. Trimming pared 8 bases from V and 8 bases from J, leaving 18 bases between. The CDR3 loop spans 13 amino acids. The CDR3 here is CASGLGGLGGYTF. The CDR3 DNA reads TGTGCCAGCGGCCTAGGGGGGCTGGGGGGCTACACCTTC.

The rearrangement uses TRBV4-2 and TRBJ2-1; a possible D gene is TRBD1 (7 bases). The V gene lost 4 bases and the J gene lost 10 bases, with 11 bases spanning the gap. From germline, CDR1 is LGHNA and CDR2 YNFKEQ. The CDR3 covers 12 residues. The CDR3 protein is CASSPRGDEQFF. The DNA for the CDR3 is TGTGCCAGCAGCCCCAGGGGGGACGAGCAGTTCTTC.

This clonotype was seen a few times. The rearrangement joins TRBV28 to TRBJ1-3; D gene ambiguous. This CDR3 has 14 residues. Germline CDR1 is MDHEN and CDR2 is SYDVKM. The V gene lost 3 bases and the J gene lost 2 bases, with 8 bases spanning the gap. CDR3 region: CASSLQAAGNTIYF. CDR3 bases: TGTGCCAGCAGTTTGCAGGCAGCTGGAAACACCATATATTTT.

At least ten counts were recorded for this clonotype. The V gene is TRBV15, the J gene TRBJ1-1; 8 positions match TRBD1. CDR3 length: 13 amino acids. Germline lookup yields CDR1 LNHNV and CDR2 YYDKDF (reference sequence). V lost 8 bases to trimming and J lost 6 bases; unmatched junction nucleotides: 8. The CDR3 sequence: CATGQGFVAEAFF. For the CDR3, the DNA is TGTGCCACCGGACAGGGCTTTGTTGCTGAAGCTTTCTTT. Full variable domain (missing parts from reference TRBV15 and TRBJ1-1): DAMVIQNPRYQVTQFGKPVTLSCSQTLNHNVMYWYQQKSSQAPKLLFHYYDKDFNNEADTPDNFQSRRPNTSFCFLDIRSPGLGDTAMYLCATGQGFVAEAFFGQGTRLTVV.

This clonotype has only a few counts. J is TRBJ1-2 and V is TRBV30; unclear D gene. Per the germline V gene, CDR1 is GTSNPN and CDR2 is SVGIG (reference sequence). V was trimmed by 3 bases and J by 7 bases, leaving 15 bases between them. The CDR3 has 13 amino acids. Written as DNA, the CDR3 is TGTGCCTGGAGGGTCAAGGGAGTCTTTGGCTACACCTTC. Protein sequence: CAWRVKGVFGYTF.

This clonotype has ten or more counts. The J gene is TRBJ1-6, the V gene TRBV6-5, with a possible D match to TRBD1 (5 bases). The germline V gene encodes CDR1 MNHEY and CDR2 SVGAGI. The CDR3 loop spans 15 amino acids. Trimming stripped 0 bases from V and 9 bases from J, with 12 bases between. DNA of the CDR3: TGTGCCAGCAGTTACTCCCAGGGTGCGGTTTCACCCCTCCACTTT. This sequence encodes CASSYSQGAVSPLHF.

The chain couples TRBV18 to TRBJ2-1, with 7 positions matching TRBD2. The CDR3 has 17 amino acids. Looked up from germline, CDR1 is KGHSH and CDR2 is LQKENI. V lost 3 bases and J lost 6; bases outside the gene matches: 14. The CDR3 loop reads CASSPERGLRDTNEQFF. The CDR3 DNA is TGTGCCAGCTCACCTGAGAGGGGACTACGAGATACCAATGAGCAGTTCTTC. Variable domain in full (rest from reference TRBV18 and TRBJ2-1): NAGVMQNPRHLVRRRGQEARLRCSPMKGHSHVYWYRQLPEEGLKFMVYLQKENIIDESGMPKERFSAEFPKEGPSILRIQQVVRGDSAAYFCASSPERGLRDTNEQFFGPGTRLTVL.

This chain joins TRBV7-9 and TRBJ2-3; 7 bases match TRBD2. This CDR3 comprises 14 residues. Germline CDR1 reads SEHNR; CDR2 reads FQNEAQ (reference sequence). The trim removed 5 bases at V and 6 bases at J, leaving 8 bases unmatched. The CDR3 DNA sequence: TGTGCCAGCAGCCCTTGGGGGGGGACTGATACGCAGTATTTT. Its protein product is CASSPWGGTDTQYF. The variable domain in full, with the rest retrieved from reference TRBV7-9 and TRBJ2-3, is DTGVSQNPRHKITKRGQNVTFRCDPISEHNRLYWYRQTLGQGPEFLTYFQNEAQLEKSRLLSDRFSAERPKGSFSTLEIQRTEQGDSAMYLCASSPWGGTDTQYFGPGTRLTVL.

V and J are TRBV20-1 and TRBJ2-3; TRBD2 matches at 9 bases. Germline lookup yields CDR1 DFQATT and CDR2 SNEGSKA (reference sequence). The CDR3 sequence is 16 residues long. J was trimmed by 2 bases and V by 4 bases; bases with no gene match: 10. This chain's CDR3 is CSATYPSGKVTDTQYF. CDR3 bases: TGCAGTGCTACCTACCCTAGCGGGAAGGTCACAGATACGCAGTATTTT.

This clonotype was seen a few times. The rearrangement joins TRBV28 to TRBJ1-2; weak D call: TRBD1 (6 bases). From germline, CDR1 is MDHEN and CDR2 SYDVKM. The CDR3 contains 15 residues. Trimming shortened V by 5 bases and J by 4 bases, and 17 bases separated the two germline ends. As DNA, the CDR3 is TGTGCCAGCAGTCCCCAACAGGGAGGTAGCTATGGCTACACCTTC. This gives the protein CASSPQQGGSYGYTF.

This rearrangement joins TRBV2 to TRBJ2-3, with D possibly matching TRBD2 (6 bases). Trimming left V 0 bases short and J 0 bases short, with 16 bases between. Looked up from germline, CDR1 is SNHLY and CDR2 is FYNNEI. This CDR3 is built from 18 residues. The CDR3, as DNA: TGTGCCAGCAGTGAAGCGTGGGGGAGGCGTCGAAGCACAGATACGCAGTATTTT. Amino acids: CASSEAWGRRRSTDTQYF.

This clonotype was detected many times. V is TRBV6-1 and J is TRBJ2-1; TRBD2 aligns across 10 bases. Germline values: CDR1 MNHNS, CDR2 SASEGT. This CDR3 comprises 13 residues. V gave up 4 bases and J gave up 10 bases; unmatched junction bases: 4. CDR3 sequence (DNA): TGTGCCAGCAGTGCTAGCGGGAGATACGAGCAGTTCTTC. This codes for CASSASGRYEQFF.

The chain joins TRBV12-3 or TRBV12-4 to TRBJ2-1; TRBD2 aligns across 9 bases. The ends lost 3 bases at V and 8 bases at J; junction bases unmatched: 8. The CDR3 is 15 residues long. The CDR3 reads CASSFLAGRGDEQFF. The CDR3, as DNA: TGTGCCAGCAGTTTCCTAGCGGGACGCGGAGATGAGCAGTTCTTC.

This clonotype was observed at least ten times. The chain uses TRBV20-1 and TRBJ2-1; no firm D call. Germline V gene sequence: CDR1 DFQATT, CDR2 SNEGSKA (reference sequence). The V and J ends lost 4 bases and 5 bases respectively, with 18 bases between them. This CDR3 is built from 15 residues. As DNA, the CDR3 is TGCAGTGCTAAAATTTTCGGAACTATTAACAATGAGCAGTTCTTC. Translating it yields CSAKIFGTINNEQFF.

This clonotype was counted ten times or more. The chain employs TRBV12-3 or TRBV12-4 and TRBJ1-5; D possibly corresponds to TRBD1 (5 bases). The length of the CDR3 is 16 residues. V lost 3 bases to trimming and J lost 0 bases, with 12 bases between them. CDR3 region: CASSFRGVHSNQPQHF. CDR3 nucleotides: TGTGCCAGCAGTTTTCGAGGGGTTCATAGCAATCAGCCCCAGCATTTT.

In its sample, this clonotype was seen many times. This rearrangement joins TRBV28 to TRBJ1-2, with TRBD1 as a possible D gene (5 bases). The germline CDR1 and CDR2 sequences are MDHEN and SYDVKM. The CDR3 is 15 residues long. The V end was cut by 5 bases, the J end by 6 bases, with 19 bases between. The CDR3 nucleotides are TGTGCCAGCAGTCCCTGGACGGCTAACAGGAATGGCTACACCTTC. Translation: CASSPWTANRNGYTF.

The chain links TRBV27 to TRBJ2-5; 12 bases match TRBD2. J lost 3 bases, V lost 6 bases, and 5 bases had no gene match. This CDR3 has 15 amino acids. In germline, CDR1 is MNHEY, CDR2 SMNVEV (reference sequence). The CDR3 reads CASSWTSGTKETQYF. CDR3 bases: TGTGCCAGCAGCTGGACTAGCGGGACGAAAGAGACCCAGTACTTC.